This T cell receptor (beta chain) came from a study of blood T cell repertoires in COVID-19. V was cut by 5 bases and J by 4 bases, with 14 bases left in between. The CDR3 covers 15 residues. Per germline, CDR1 SGHNT and CDR2 YENEEA. The method was immunoSEQ multiplex PCR; TCRdb's version includes in-frame clones alone and lacks a portion of them. The data hold fewer than 350,000 clones, with approximately 90% observed a single time. The sequence was collected from a woman aged 55-70 years in a cohort exposed to, infected with or recovered from COVID-19 (not recorded which). The sequencing input was PBMCs or T cells enriched from blood (not recorded which). The rearrangement links TRBV11-3 to TRBJ2-2; tentative D call: TRBD1 (5 bases). CDR3 coding DNA: TGTGCCAGCAGCCTGGGGCTAGGAAGCACCGGGGAGCTGTTTTTT. Its protein product is CASSLGLGSTGELFF.